The next 10 T cell receptor beta chains were all read from a single sample in a study of T-cell reconstitution after alpha-beta-depleted transplantation in children. TCRbeta library construction was performed incorporating unique molecular identifiers. One entry per CDR3 protein, called by TCRdb with MiXCR from the PCR reads. The table has some 200,000 distinct CDR3 sequences, under 8.5% seen once. The specimen was PBMCs, mostly from graft donor cells, collected 360 days after TCRalphabeta/CD19-depleted stem cell transplant. The receptors derive from a male patient aged 2-15 years who had a stem cell transplant for acute myeloid leukemia, so the T cells may come from the graft donor.

The table lists this clonotype with many counts. The chain combines TRBV10-3 with TRBJ2-3; 9 bases line up with TRBD2. The CDR3 is 15 residues long. In germline, CDR1 is ENHRY, CDR2 SYGVKD. The V segment lost 0 bases and the J segment 10 bases; nucleotides outside the gene matches: 8. DNA of the CDR3: TGTGCCATCAGTGAGTCTAGCGGGAGCATCAGCGCGCAGTATTTT. Its translation: CAISESSGSISAQYF.

This clonotype was counted at least ten times. The chain is built from TRBV15 and TRBJ1-2; the D gene is possibly TRBD1 (5 bases). The CDR3 loop spans 15 amino acids. Trimming left V 1 base short and J 2 bases short, with 11 bases between. CDR1 LNHNV and CDR2 YYDKDF come from the germline V gene (reference sequence). The CDR3 loop reads CATSRVADSNYGYTF. CDR3 DNA sequence: TGTGCCACCAGCAGAGTGGCAGACAGCAACTATGGCTACACCTTC. Filled out from reference TRBV15 and TRBJ1-2, the complete variable domain reads DAMVIQNPRYQVTQFGKPVTLSCSQTLNHNVMYWYQQKSSQAPKLLFHYYDKDFNNEADTPDNFQSRRPNTSFCFLDIRSPGLGDTAMYLCATSRVADSNYGYTFGSGTRLTVV.

The chain uses TRBV4-3 and TRBJ2-7; D possibly uses TRBD1 or TRBD2 (5 bases each). The V gene lost 5 bases and the J gene lost 7 bases, with 21 bases spanning the gap. The germline V gene encodes CDR1 LGHNA and CDR2 YSLEER. The CDR3 is 15 residues long. The CDR3 DNA reads TGCGCCAGCAGCTCCCGGGACGGCGAAGTATTAGAGCAGTACTTC. Translating it yields CASSSRDGEVLEQYF.

The V call is TRBV12-3 or TRBV12-4, the J call TRBJ2-5, with D tentatively TRBD1 (5 bases). Trimming pared 3 bases from V and 5 bases from J, leaving 13 bases between. The CDR3 runs 14 residues. The CDR3 region is CASSFGQGDETQYF. The CDR3 coding sequence is TGTGCCAGCAGTTTTGGGCAGGGCGACGAGACCCAGTACTTC.

The chain has TRBV20-1 and TRBJ2-1, with 8 bases lining up with TRBD1. The CDR3 totals 14 residues. Germline assignment: CDR1 DFQATT and CDR2 SNEGSKA (reference sequence). The V and J ends lost 3 bases and 7 bases, in that order; junction bases with no gene match: 8. The CDR3 protein is CSARRPGQENEQFF. DNA of the CDR3: TGCAGTGCTAGGCGTCCGGGACAGGAGAATGAGCAGTTCTTC.

This clonotype occurred many times. One junction end does not reproduce the germline sequence, and a read error may be involved. The chain employs TRBV20-1 and TRBJ1-5; D gene unclear. Looked up from germline, CDR1 is DFQATT and CDR2 is SNEGSKA (reference sequence). The CDR3 runs to 12 residues. The CDR3, as DNA: TGCAGTGCCCCGACCGGGAATCAGGCCCAGCATTTT. This encodes CSAPTGNQAQHF.

This clonotype was observed a handful of times. V and J are TRBV5-1 and TRBJ2-2, with a tentative D call TRBD2 (7 bases). V lost 0 bases and J 4 bases, leaving 16 bases between the germline ends. This CDR3 is built from 17 residues. CDR1 is SGHRS and CDR2 is YFSETQ in the germline V gene. CDR3 region: CASSLASKGGLTGELFF. DNA of the CDR3: TGCGCCAGCAGCTTGGCCTCTAAGGGGGGGCTCACCGGGGAGCTGTTTTTT. Using reference TRBV5-1 and TRBJ2-2 for the parts outside the CDR3, the full variable domain is KAGVTQTPRYLIKTRGQQVTLSCSPISGHRSVSWYQQTPGQGLQFLFEYFSETQRNKGNFPGRFSGRQFSNSRSEMNVSTLELGDSALYLCASSLASKGGLTGELFFGEGSRLTVL.

This clonotype was seen ten or more times. The chain is built from TRBV5-6 and TRBJ2-3; weak D call: TRBD2 (6 bases). The germline gives CDR1 SGHDT, CDR2 YYEEEE. The length of the CDR3 is 16 residues. Trimming removed 1 base at V and 0 bases at J, with 12 bases between. Here the CDR3 reads CASSLSRGISTDTQYF. The CDR3 bases are TGTGCCAGCAGCTTGAGCCGGGGGATTAGCACAGATACGCAGTATTTT.

This clonotype showed up many times. This sequence joins TRBV5-1 and TRBJ2-2; D gene ambiguous. V was trimmed by 2 bases and J by 2 bases, leaving 1 base between them. The CDR3 is 12 amino acids. Germline V gene sequence: CDR1 SGHRS, CDR2 YFSETQ. The CDR3 DNA is TGCGCCAGCAGCTTTAACACCGGGGAGCTGTTTTTT. Protein: CASSFNTGELFF.

In this sample, this clonotype turned up many times. The V gene is TRBV9, the J gene TRBJ2-1; D is ambiguous. Germline lookup yields CDR1 SGDLS and CDR2 YYNGEE. Trimming shortened V by 4 bases and J by 2 bases, and 10 bases separated the two germline ends. CDR3 length: 14 amino acids. This chain's CDR3 is CASSLASTYNEQFF. The CDR3 DNA sequence: TGTGCCAGCAGCTTAGCATCCACCTACAATGAGCAGTTCTTC.